The rows below give T cell receptor beta chains drawn from one sample of a study of shared clonotypes between healthy human individuals. Only in-frame clones appear in the TCRdb table, and some are missing; sequencing was by immunoSEQ multiplex PCR. Here the sample spans some 1 million clones, more than 60% being singletons. Sequencing was performed on memory CD4+ T cells sorted from blood. These receptors were obtained from a man between 18 and 35 years old in good health. Each CDR3 is given with its conserved first and last residue. The order of the fields is D gene, clone size, J gene, V gene, CDR3 DNA, CDR3 protein. The D gene is left open where the match is weak. Rows give clone size only sometimes, using once, few, many, or a class for an expanded clone.

>NA|NA|TRBJ1-1|TRBV25-1
TGTGCCAGCAGGGGGGGTACAGCCGAAGCTTTCTTT
CASRGGTAEAFF
>TRBD2|NA|TRBJ2-2|TRBV30
TGTGCCTGGAGTCACAGCGGGAGAATCACCGGGGAGCTGTTTTTT
CAWSHSGRITGELFF
>NA|NA|TRBJ1-6|TRBV11-2
TGTGCCAGCAGCTTAGGGACGGGGAGTTCCTATAATTCACCCCTCCACTTT
CASSLGTGSSYNSPLHF
>NA|NA|TRBJ1-1|TRBV5-5
TGTGCCAGCAGCTTGGAAGCGACTACTGAAGCCTTCTTT
CASSLEATTEAFF
>NA|NA|TRBJ2-7|TRBV5-6
TGTGCCAGCAGCACACGCTCGACTAGTTTCTACGAGCAGTACTTC
CASSTRSTSFYEQYF
>NA|NA|TRBJ2-2|TRBV19
TGTGCCAGTAGTACTTTTGGGATCGGCACCACCGGGGAGCTGTTTTTT
CASSTFGIGTTGELFF
>NA|NA|TRBJ2-1|TRBV7-2
TGTGCCAGCAGCTTAGTCCCGGACGGGGGGCAGTTCTTC
CASSLVPDGGQFF
>NA|NA|TRBJ1-2|TRBV29-1
TGCAGCGTTGAAGGGTGGCGAGATGGCTACACCTTC
CSVEGWRDGYTF
>NA|NA|TRBJ1-2|TRBV30
TGTGCCTGGAAATGGGGGGACACCATGTATGGCTACACCTTC
CAWKWGDTMYGYTF
>NA|once|TRBJ2-1|TRBV4-2
TGTGCCAGCAGCCAAGAGGAGAGACTAGCCTACAATGAGCAGTTCTTC
CASSQEERLAYNEQFF